The present T cell receptor beta chain was sequenced within a study of blood T cell repertoires in COVID-19. Overall study: T cells, B-cell-depleted T cells, or PBMCs supplied cDNA or gDNA.

Recruited during active infection, patients (from Seattle) were subsequently followed longitudinally. Trimming took 4 bases from V and 8 from J, leaving 30 bases between them. The germline V gene has CDR1 SGDLS and CDR2 YYNGEE. The CDR3 loop spans 19 amino acids. Clones were sequenced by immunoSEQ multiplex PCR, and TCRdb holds only the in-frame ones, with some missing. This sample carries about 98,000 clones, about nine tenths of them seen once, and the ten largest clones take roughly 2.1%. The chain links TRBV9 to TRBJ1-4, with a tentative D call TRBD1 (5 bases). The specimen sequenced was peripheral blood. The sequence was obtained from a woman aged 45-59 years with COVID-19, enrolled during active disease. The CDR3 region is CASSHSGGTGPKKSEKLFF. DNA of the CDR3: TGTGCCAGCAGCCACTCAGGAGGGACCGGACCCAAAAAATCAGAAAAACTGTTTTTT.